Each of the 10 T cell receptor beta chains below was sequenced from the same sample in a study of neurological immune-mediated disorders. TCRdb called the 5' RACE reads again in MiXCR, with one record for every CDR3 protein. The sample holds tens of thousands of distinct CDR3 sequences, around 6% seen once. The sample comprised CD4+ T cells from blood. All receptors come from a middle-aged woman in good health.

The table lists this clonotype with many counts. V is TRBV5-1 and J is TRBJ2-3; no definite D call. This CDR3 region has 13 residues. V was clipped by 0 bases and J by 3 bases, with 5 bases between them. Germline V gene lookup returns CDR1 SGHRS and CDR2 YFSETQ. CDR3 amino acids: CASSLAPTDTQYF. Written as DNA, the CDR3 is TGCGCCAGCAGCTTGGCCCCGACAGATACGCAGTATTTT.

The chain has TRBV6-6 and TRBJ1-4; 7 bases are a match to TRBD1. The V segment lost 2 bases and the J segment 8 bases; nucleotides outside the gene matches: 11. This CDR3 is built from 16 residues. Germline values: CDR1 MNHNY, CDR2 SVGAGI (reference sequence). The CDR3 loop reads CASSYHPTGELEKLFF. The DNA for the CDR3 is TGTGCCAGCAGTTACCACCCAACAGGGGAGTTAGAAAAACTGTTTTTT.

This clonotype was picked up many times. The CDR3, as DNA: TGTGCCAGCAGCTCCACAGGGGGCCGCTACGAGCAGTACTTC. Its protein is CASSSTGGRYEQYF. The rearrangement joins TRBV7-2 to TRBJ2-7; 9 bases match TRBD1. In germline, CDR1 is SGHTA, CDR2 FQGNSA. The CDR3 consists of 14 residues. J lost 3 bases, V lost 4 bases, and 4 bases had no gene match.

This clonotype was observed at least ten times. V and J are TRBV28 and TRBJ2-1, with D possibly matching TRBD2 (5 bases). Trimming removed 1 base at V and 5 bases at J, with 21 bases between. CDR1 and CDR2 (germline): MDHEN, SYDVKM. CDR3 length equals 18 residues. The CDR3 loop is CASSLSSGLGSVDNEQFF. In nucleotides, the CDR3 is TGTGCCAGCAGTTTATCTTCAGGACTGGGTTCGGTCGACAATGAGCAGTTCTTC.

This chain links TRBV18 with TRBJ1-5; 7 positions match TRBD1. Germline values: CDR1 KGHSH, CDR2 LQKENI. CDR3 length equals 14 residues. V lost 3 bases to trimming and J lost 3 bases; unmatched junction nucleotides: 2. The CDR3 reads CASSPTGTNQPQHF. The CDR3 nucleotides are TGTGCCAGCTCACCGACAGGGACCAATCAGCCCCAGCATTTT.

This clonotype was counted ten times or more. The CDR3 DNA sequence: TGTGCCAGCACCTTCCTAAATTACGAGCAGTACTTC. As protein: CASTFLNYEQYF. The chain recombines TRBV7-2 with TRBJ2-7; no definite D call. The CDR3 loop spans 12 amino acids. Trimming removed 7 bases from V and 4 bases from J, with 11 bases in between. From germline, CDR1 is SGHTA and CDR2 FQGNSA.

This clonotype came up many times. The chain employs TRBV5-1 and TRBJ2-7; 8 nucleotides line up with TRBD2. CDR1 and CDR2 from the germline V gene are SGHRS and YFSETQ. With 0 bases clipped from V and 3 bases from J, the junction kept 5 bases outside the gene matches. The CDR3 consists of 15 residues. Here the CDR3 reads CASSLEAGVGYEQYF. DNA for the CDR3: TGCGCCAGCAGCTTGGAAGCGGGAGTCGGCTACGAGCAGTACTTC.

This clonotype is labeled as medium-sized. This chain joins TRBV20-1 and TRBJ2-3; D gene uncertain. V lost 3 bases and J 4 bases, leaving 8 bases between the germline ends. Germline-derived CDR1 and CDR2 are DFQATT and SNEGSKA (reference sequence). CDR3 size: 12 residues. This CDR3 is CSASPGPDTQYF. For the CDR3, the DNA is TGCAGTGCTAGCCCTGGGCCAGATACGCAGTATTTT.

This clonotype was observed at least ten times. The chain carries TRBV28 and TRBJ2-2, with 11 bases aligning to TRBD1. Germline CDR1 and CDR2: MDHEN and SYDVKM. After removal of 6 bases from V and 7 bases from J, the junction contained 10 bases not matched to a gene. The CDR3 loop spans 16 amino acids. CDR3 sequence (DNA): TGTGCCAGCAGCCTCCTTGGACAGGGGGCGGGCGGGGAGCTGTTTTTT. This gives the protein CASSLLGQGAGGELFF.

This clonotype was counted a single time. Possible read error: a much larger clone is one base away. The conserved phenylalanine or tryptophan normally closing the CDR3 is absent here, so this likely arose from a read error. Here the CDR3 DNA reads TGTGCCAGCGATCCGACAGGGACTGGCAAAAACATTCAGTACCTC. Translating it yields CASDPTGTGKNIQYL. The chain combines TRBV6-1 with TRBJ2-4, with D tentatively TRBD1 (7 bases). V lost 8 bases and J 3 bases, leaving 17 bases between the germline ends. CDR3 length: 15 residues. Germline CDR1 and CDR2: MNHNS and SASEGT.